This TCR beta chain was observed in a study of blood T cell repertoires in COVID-19. The authors' processing: Amplification with reference gene primers provided the estimates of nucleated cell counts. Using immunoSEQ multiplex PCR, the repertoire was profiled, and TCRdb retains in-frame clones only, with some absent. V, J and clone size were drawn from that table, and D and trimming were deduced from the DNA. Of about 120,000 clones in the sample, 82% were seen once. Germline CDR1 SGHAT, CDR2 FQDESV (reference sequence). Trimming took 4 bases from V and 2 from J, leaving 8 bases between them. This CDR3 contains 13 residues.

This sequence was found in a man between 65 and 85 years old with active or convalescent COVID-19. This sequence joins TRBV11-1 and TRBJ1-2; D remains ambiguous. Sequences were obtained from peripheral blood. This chain's CDR3 is CASSSGGNYGYTF. The DNA of the CDR3 is TGTGCCAGCAGCTCGGGAGGGAACTATGGCTACACCTTC.